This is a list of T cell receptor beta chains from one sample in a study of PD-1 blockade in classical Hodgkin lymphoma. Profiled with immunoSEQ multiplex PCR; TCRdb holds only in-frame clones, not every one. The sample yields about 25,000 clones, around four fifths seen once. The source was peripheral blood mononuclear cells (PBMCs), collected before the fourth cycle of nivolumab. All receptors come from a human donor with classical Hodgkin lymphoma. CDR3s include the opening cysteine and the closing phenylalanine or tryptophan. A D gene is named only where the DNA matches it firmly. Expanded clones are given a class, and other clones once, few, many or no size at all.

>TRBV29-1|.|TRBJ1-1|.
CSVGGYRFGTEAFF
TGCAGCGTTGGGGGTTATAGATTCGGCACTGAAGCTTTCTTT
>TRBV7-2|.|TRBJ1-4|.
CASSLAGLANEKLFF
TGTGCCAGCAGCTTAGCAGGGTTGGCTAATGAAAAACTGTTTTTT
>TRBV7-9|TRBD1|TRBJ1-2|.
CASSLEGGANYGYTF
TGTGCCAGCAGCTTAGAAGGGGGCGCAAACTATGGCTACACCTTC
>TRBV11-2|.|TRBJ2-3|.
CASSTRLGGGRTDTQYF
TGTGCCAGCAGCACCCGTTTGGGGGGGGGCCGCACAGATACGCAGTATTTT
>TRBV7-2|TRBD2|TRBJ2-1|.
CASRSGTNYNEQFF
TGTGCCAGCAGGTCCGGGACTAACTACAATGAGCAGTTCTTC
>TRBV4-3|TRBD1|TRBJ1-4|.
CASSPLRGQANEKLFF
TGCGCCAGCAGCCCCCTCCGGGGACAGGCTAATGAAAAACTGTTTTTT
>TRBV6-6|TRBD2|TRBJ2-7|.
CASSYSGGGYEQYF
TGTGCCAGCAGTTACTCGGGGGGGGGCTACGAGCAGTACTTC
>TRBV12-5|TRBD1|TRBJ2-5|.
CASGDPGQGFRQETQYF
TGTGCTAGTGGTGACCCGGGACAGGGTTTTCGCCAAGAGACCCAGTACTTC
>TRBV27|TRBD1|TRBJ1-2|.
CASRGRGDREAGGYGYTF
TGTGCCAGCCGGGGGAGAGGGGATAGAGAGGCAGGGGGCTATGGCTACACCTTC
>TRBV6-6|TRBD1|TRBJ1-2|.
CASSYRYGTDYGYTF
TGTGCCAGCAGTTACCGATACGGGACAGACTATGGCTACACCTTC
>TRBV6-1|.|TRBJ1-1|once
CASSEVQFEAFF
TGTGCCAGCAGTGAAGTCCAGTTCGAAGCTTTCTTT
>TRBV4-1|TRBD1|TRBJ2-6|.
CASSQFYTGQGAGANVLTF
TGCGCCAGCAGCCAGTTTTATACGGGACAGGGGGCGGGGGCCAACGTCCTGACTTTC
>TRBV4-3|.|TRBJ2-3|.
CASSQEDSSTDTQYF
TGCGCCAGCAGCCAAGAAGACAGCTCCACAGATACGCAGTATTTT
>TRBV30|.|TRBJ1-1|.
CAWTTAMNTEAFF
TGTGCCTGGACGACGGCAATGAACACTGAAGCTTTCTTT
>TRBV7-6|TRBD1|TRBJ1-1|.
CASSLSGTGTPWYTEAFF
TGTGCCAGCAGCTTATCCGGGACAGGCACGCCGTGGTACACTGAAGCTTTCTTT
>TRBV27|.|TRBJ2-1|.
CASSFSFREQFF
TGTGCCAGCAGTTTCTCCTTCAGGGAGCAGTTCTTC
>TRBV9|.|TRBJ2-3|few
CASSVGGSSSDTQYF
TGTGCCAGCAGCGTAGGAGGGAGCTCGTCGGATACGCAGTATTTT
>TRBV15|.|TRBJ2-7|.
CATSFGRVRDEQYF
TGTGCCACCAGTTTCGGACGGGTCCGGGACGAGCAGTACTTC
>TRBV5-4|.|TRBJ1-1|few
CASSLGGRGMNTEAFF
TGTGCCAGCAGCTTGGGAGGGAGGGGGATGAACACTGAAGCTTTCTTT
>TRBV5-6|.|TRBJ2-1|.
CASSLGGRNEQFF
TGTGCCAGCAGCTTGGGCGGCCGGAATGAGCAGTTCTTC
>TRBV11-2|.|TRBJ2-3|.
CASSPAVDTQYF
TGTGCCAGCAGCCCCGCCGTAGATACGCAGTATTTT
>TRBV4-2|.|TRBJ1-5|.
CASSPRLGDQPQHF
TGTGCCAGCAGCCCCCGGCTGGGTGATCAGCCCCAGCATTTT
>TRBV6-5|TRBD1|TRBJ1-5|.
CASSYSGTGDQPQHF
TGTGCCAGCAGTTACTCGGGGACAGGGGATCAGCCCCAGCATTTT
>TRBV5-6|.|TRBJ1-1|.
CASSPGLNTEAFF
TGTGCCAGCAGCCCCGGGCTGAACACTGAAGCTTTCTTT
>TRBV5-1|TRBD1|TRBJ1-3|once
CASSSWGQGSGNTIYF
TGCGCCAGCAGCTCCTGGGGACAGGGTTCTGGAAACACCATATATTTT
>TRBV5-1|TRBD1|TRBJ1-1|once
CASSYGQAGGTEAFF
TGCGCCAGCAGCTACGGACAGGCCGGCGGCACTGAAGCTTTCTTT
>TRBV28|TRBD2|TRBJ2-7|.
CASSEWTSGTKLEQYF
TGTGCCAGCAGTGAGTGGACTAGCGGGACGAAGCTCGAGCAGTACTTC
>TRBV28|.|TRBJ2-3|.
CATARVDTDTQYF
TGTGCCACAGCGCGGGTCGACACAGATACGCAGTATTTT
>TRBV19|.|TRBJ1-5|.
CASSLQGNFNQPQHF
TGTGCCAGTAGTCTACAGGGAAATTTCAATCAGCCCCAGCATTTT
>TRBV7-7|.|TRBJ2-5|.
CASSLAGQGETQYF
TGTGCCAGCAGCTTAGCGGGGCAGGGTGAGACCCAGTACTTC
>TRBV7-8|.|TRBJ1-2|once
CASSPRTVAGYGYTF
TGTGCCAGCAGCCCCCGGACAGTGGCAGGATATGGCTACACCTTC
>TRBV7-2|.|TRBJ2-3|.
CASSLPGLETPDTQYF
TGTGCCAGCAGCCTCCCGGGCCTCGAAACCCCAGATACGCAGTATTTT
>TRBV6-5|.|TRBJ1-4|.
CASSYSRGNLQKLFF
TGTGCCAGCAGTTACTCTCGGGGGAACCTACAAAAACTGTTTTTT
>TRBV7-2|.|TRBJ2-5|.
CASSLPGSQYF
TGTGCCAGCAGCCTCCCGGGGTCCCAGTACTTC
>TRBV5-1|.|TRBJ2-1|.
CASSLSSGSYNEQFF
TGCGCCAGCAGCTTGAGTAGCGGTTCCTACAATGAGCAGTTCTTC
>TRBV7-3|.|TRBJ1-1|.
CASSQRGADTEAFF
TGTGCCAGCAGCCAGAGGGGGGCGGACACTGAAGCTTTCTTT
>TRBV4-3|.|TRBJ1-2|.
CASSQDRRVNYGYTF
TGCGCCAGCAGCCAAGATAGAAGGGTGAACTATGGCTACACCTTC
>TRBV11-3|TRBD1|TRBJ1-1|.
CASSLVTGENTEAFF
TGTGCCAGCAGCTTAGTGACAGGGGAGAACACTGAAGCTTTCTTT
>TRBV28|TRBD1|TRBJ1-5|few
CASLRQGASNQPQHF
TGTGCCAGCCTCCGACAGGGGGCGAGCAATCAGCCCCAGCATTTT
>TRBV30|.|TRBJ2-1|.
CAWTPDFPRSSYNEQFF
TGTGCCTGGACTCCGGACTTCCCCCGCAGCTCCTACAATGAGCAGTTCTTC
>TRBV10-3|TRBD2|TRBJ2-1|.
CAITPDSGRAFRNEQFF
TGTGCCATCACCCCGGATAGCGGGAGGGCCTTCAGGAATGAGCAGTTCTTC
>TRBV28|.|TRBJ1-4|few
CASSFEGMTGPNEKLFF
TGTGCCAGCAGCTTTGAGGGGATGACAGGTCCAAATGAAAAACTGTTTTTT
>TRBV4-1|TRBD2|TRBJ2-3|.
CASSQGASGGTDTQYF
TGCGCCAGCAGCCAAGGGGCTAGCGGGGGGACGGATACGCAGTATTTT
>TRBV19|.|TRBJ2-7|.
CASSGVAAYEQYF
TGTGCCAGTAGTGGGGTTGCGGCCTACGAGCAGTACTTC
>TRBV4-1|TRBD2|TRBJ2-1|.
CASSQVAGGPSSYNEQFF
TGCGCCAGCAGCCAAGTGGCGGGAGGCCCAAGCTCCTACAATGAGCAGTTCTTC
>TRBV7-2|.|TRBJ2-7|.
CASSLGSYEQYF
TGTGCCAGCAGCTTAGGCTCCTACGAGCAGTACTTC
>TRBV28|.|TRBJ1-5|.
CASSLFRALSNQPQHF
TGTGCCAGCAGTTTATTTCGGGCTTTAAGCAATCAGCCCCAGCATTTT
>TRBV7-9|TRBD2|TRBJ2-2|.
CASSLPGREPGELFF
TGTGCCAGCAGCCTCCCTGGGCGGGAGCCCGGGGAGCTGTTTTTT
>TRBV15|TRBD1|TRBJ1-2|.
CATSRDLTGDGYTF
TGTGCCACCAGCAGAGATCTGACAGGGGATGGCTACACCTTC
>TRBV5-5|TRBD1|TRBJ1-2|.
CASSLQLGQVYGYTF
TGTGCCAGCAGCTTGCAACTGGGACAGGTCTATGGCTACACCTTC
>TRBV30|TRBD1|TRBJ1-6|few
CAWSVRGQGMGHYNSPLHF
TGTGCCTGGAGTGTACGGGGACAGGGTATGGGGCACTATAATTCACCCCTCCACTTT
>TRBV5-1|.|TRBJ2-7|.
CASSLDLPWGYEQYF
TGCGCCAGCAGCTTGGACCTGCCCTGGGGATACGAGCAGTACTTC
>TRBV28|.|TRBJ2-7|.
CASSFGAPSYEQYF
TGTGCCAGCAGTTTCGGGGCACCATCCTACGAGCAGTACTTC
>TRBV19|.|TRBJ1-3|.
CASSPDYSGNTIYF
TGTGCCAGTAGTCCCGACTACTCTGGAAACACCATATATTTT
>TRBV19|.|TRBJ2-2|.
CASRDQRNTGELFF
TGTGCCAGTAGAGATCAGAGAAACACCGGGGAGCTGTTTTTT
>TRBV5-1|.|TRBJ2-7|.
CASSFEAHYEQYF
TGCGCCAGCAGCTTCGAAGCCCACTACGAGCAGTACTTC
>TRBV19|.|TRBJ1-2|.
CASSMGRGYGYTF
TGTGCCAGTAGTATGGGCCGAGGCTATGGCTACACCTTC
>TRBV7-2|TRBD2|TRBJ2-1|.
CASSSTSVSSYNEQFF
TGTGCCAGCAGCTCCACTAGCGTTAGCTCCTACAATGAGCAGTTCTTC
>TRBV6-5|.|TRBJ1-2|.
CASSLTGSNYGYTF
TGTGCCAGCAGCCTAACGGGCAGTAACTATGGCTACACCTTC
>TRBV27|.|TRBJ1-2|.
CASSLGQGRNYGYTF
TGTGCCAGCAGTTTAGGGCAGGGCCGTAACTATGGCTACACCTTC